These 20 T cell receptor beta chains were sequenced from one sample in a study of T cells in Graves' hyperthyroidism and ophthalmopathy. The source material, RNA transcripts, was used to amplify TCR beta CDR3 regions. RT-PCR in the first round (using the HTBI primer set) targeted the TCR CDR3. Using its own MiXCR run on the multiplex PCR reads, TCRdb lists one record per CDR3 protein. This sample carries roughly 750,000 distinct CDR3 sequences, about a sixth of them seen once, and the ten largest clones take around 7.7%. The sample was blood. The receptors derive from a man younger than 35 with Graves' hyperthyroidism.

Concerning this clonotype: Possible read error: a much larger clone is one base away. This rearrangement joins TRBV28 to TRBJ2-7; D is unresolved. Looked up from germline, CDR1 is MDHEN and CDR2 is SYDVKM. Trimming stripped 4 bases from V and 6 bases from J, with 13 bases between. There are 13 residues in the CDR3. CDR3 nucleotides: TGTGCCAGCAGTTCCGGCGCCCCGGGCGAGCAGTACTTC. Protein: CASSSGAPGEQYF.

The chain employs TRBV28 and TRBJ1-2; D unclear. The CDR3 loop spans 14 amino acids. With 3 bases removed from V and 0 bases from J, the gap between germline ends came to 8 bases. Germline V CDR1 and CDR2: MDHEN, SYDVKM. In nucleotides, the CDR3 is TGTGCCAGCAGTTTTGCCAATACTAACTATGGCTACACCTTC. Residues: CASSFANTNYGYTF.

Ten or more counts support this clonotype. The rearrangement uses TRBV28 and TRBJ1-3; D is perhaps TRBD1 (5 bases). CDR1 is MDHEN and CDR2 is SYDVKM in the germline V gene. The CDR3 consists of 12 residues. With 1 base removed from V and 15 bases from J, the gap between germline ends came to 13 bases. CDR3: CASSLSTWGAYF. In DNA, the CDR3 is TGTGCCAGCAGTTTATCCACGTGGGGCGCATATTTT.

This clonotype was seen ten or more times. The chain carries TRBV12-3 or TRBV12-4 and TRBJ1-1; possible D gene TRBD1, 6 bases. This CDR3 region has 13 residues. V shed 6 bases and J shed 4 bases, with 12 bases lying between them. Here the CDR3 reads CASSPTGSTEAFF. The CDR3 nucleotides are TGTGCCAGCAGCCCTACAGGGTCCACTGAAGCTTTCTTT.

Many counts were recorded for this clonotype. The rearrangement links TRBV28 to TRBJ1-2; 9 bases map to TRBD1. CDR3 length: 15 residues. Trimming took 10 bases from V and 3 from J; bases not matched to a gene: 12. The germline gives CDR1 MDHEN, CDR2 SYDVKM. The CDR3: CATLPVGQGDYGYTF. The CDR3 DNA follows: TGTGCCACCCTCCCGGTGGGACAGGGCGACTATGGCTACACCTTC.

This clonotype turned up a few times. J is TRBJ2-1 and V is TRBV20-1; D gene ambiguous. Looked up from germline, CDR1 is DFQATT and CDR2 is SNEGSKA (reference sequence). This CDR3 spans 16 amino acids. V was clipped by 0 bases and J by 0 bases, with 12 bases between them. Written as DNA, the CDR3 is TGCAGTGCTAGAGATCAGGTTAGAAGCTCCTACAATGAGCAGTTCTTC. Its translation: CSARDQVRSSYNEQFF.

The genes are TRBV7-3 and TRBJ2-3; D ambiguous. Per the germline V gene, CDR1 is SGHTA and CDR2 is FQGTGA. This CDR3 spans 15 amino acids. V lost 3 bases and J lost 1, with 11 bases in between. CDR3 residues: CASSFSAARTDTQYF. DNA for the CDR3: TGTGCCAGCAGCTTCTCGGCGGCACGCACAGATACGCAGTATTTT.

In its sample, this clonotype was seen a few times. The CDR3 sequence: CASSLLGRGNTIYF. In DNA, the CDR3 is TGTGCCAGCAGTTTGCTCGGACGGGGAAACACCATATATTTT. V gene TRBV12-3 or TRBV12-4 combines with J gene TRBJ1-3; D is undetermined. CDR3 length equals 14 residues. Trimming cost V 3 bases and J 4 bases, with 10 bases left between them.

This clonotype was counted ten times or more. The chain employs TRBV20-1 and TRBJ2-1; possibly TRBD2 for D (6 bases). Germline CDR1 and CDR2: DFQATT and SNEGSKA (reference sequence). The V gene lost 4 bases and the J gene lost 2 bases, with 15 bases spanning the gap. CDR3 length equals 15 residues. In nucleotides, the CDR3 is TGCAGTGCTACCAACGCGGGGTTCCCCTACAATGAGCAGTTCTTC. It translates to CSATNAGFPYNEQFF.

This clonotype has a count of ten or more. CDR3 coding DNA: TGTGCCAGCAGCGACTACAGGGGGTTGAACTATGGCTACACCTTC. Translation: CASSDYRGLNYGYTF. V and J are TRBV7-8 and TRBJ1-2; 8 nucleotides agree with TRBD1. Germline CDR1 is SGHVS and CDR2 is FQNEAQ. The CDR3 totals 15 residues. The J segment lost 2 bases and the V segment lost 5 bases, leaving 7 bases of the junction unmatched.

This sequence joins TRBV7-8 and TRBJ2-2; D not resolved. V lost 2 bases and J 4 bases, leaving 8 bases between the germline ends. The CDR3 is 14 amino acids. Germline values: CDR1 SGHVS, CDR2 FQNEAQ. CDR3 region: CASSLRSSTGELFF. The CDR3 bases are TGTGCCAGCAGCTTACGCAGCAGCACCGGGGAGCTGTTTTTT.

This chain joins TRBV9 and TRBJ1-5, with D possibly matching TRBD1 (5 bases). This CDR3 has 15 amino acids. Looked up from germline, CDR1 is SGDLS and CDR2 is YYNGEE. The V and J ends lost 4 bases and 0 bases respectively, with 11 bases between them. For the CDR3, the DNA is TGTGCCAGCAGCCCGGGACTCGGTAGCAATCAGCCCCAGCATTTT. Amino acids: CASSPGLGSNQPQHF.

The DNA of the CDR3 is TGTGCCAGCAGAATCGGGAGAGTGGAGACCCAGTACTTC. The encoded protein is CASRIGRVETQYF. The chain uses TRBV28 and TRBJ2-5, with D maybe TRBD2 (6 bases). Between the trimmed V and J ends, which lost 6 bases and 5 bases, there was a span of 13 bases. CDR3 size: 13 residues. The germline V gene has CDR1 MDHEN and CDR2 SYDVKM.

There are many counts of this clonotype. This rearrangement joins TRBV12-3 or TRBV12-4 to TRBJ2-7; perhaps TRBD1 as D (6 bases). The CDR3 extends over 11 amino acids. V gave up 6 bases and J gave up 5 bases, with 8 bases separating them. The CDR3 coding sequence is TGTGCCAGCAGCCGGGACAACGAGCAGTACTTC. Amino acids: CASSRDNEQYF.

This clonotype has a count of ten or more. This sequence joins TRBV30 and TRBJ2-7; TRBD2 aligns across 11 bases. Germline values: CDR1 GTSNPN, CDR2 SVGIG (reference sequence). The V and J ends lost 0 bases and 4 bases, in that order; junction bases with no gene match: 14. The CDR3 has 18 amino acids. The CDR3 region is CAWSVRLSTSGIWYEQYF. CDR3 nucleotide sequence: TGTGCCTGGAGTGTACGCCTTTCGACTAGCGGGATATGGTACGAGCAGTACTTC.

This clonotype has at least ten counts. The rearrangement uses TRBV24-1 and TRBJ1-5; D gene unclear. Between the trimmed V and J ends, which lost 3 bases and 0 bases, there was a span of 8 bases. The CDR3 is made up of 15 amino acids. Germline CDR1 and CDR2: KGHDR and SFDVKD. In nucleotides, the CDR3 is TGTGCCACCAGTGATCCGGCCGATAGCAATCAGCCCCAGCATTTT. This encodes CATSDPADSNQPQHF.

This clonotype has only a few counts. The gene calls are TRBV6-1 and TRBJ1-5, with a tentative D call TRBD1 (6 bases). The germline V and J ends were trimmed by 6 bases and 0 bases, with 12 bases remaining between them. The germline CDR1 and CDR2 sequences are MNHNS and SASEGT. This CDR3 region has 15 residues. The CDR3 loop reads CASRRTVDSNQPQHF. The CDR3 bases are TGTGCCAGCAGAAGGACAGTCGATAGCAATCAGCCCCAGCATTTT.

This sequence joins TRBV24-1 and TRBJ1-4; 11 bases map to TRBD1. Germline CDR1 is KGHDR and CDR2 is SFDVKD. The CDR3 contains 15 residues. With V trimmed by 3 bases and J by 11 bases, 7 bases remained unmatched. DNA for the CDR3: TGTGCCACCAGTGATCCCGGACAGGGGGCAGGGAAACTGTTTTTT. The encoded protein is CATSDPGQGAGKLFF.

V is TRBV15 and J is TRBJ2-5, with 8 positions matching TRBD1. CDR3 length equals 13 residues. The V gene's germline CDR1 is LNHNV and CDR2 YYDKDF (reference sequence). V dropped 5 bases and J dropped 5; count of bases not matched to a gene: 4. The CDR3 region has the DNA TGTGCCACCAGCCAGGGGGCAAGGGAGACCCAGTACTTC. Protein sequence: CATSQGARETQYF.

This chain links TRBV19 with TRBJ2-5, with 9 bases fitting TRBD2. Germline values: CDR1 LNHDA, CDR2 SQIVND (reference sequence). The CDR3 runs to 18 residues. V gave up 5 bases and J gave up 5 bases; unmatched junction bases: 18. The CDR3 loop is CASSPRKRGLAVEETQYF. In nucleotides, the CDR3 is TGTGCCAGTAGTCCGAGGAAACGGGGACTAGCCGTAGAGGAGACCCAGTACTTC.